This is a list of T cell receptor beta chains from one sample in a study of blood T cell repertoires in COVID-19. Sequencing used immunoSEQ multiplex PCR; TCRdb keeps in-frame clones, though not all of them. This repertoire shows around 330,000 clones, roughly 90% found once; its top ten account for around 2.7%. The material sequenced was PBMCs or T cells enriched from blood (not recorded which). These receptors came from a man in his sixties who had recovered from COVID-19. Each CDR3 is given with its conserved first and last residue. A D gene is named only where the DNA matches it firmly. Clone sizes are given selectively: once, few, many, or a class where the clone is expanded.

d_gene	abundance	v_gene	j_gene	CDR3nt	CDR3aa
-	-	TRBV4-2	TRBJ1-3	TGTGCCAGCAGCCCCCGGGGGTCCTCTGGAAACACCATATATTTT	CASSPRGSSGNTIYF
TRBD2	-	TRBV2	TRBJ2-7	TGTGCCAGCAGACTAGCGGGAGGGCCTCTGGGGCAGTACTTC	CASRLAGGPLGQYF
-	once	TRBV7-8	TRBJ2-1	TGTGCCAGCAGCTTCCTTCCCGCTAGTGAGCAGTTCTTC	CASSFLPASEQFF
TRBD1	-	TRBV27	TRBJ2-1	TGTGCCAGCAGTTTATCGACGCTGAAACTGGGACAGGGGGGCCTCCGGGGCGGAGGCAATGAGCAGTTCTTC	CASSLSTLKLGQGGLRGGGNEQFF
-	-	TRBV9	TRBJ2-5	TGTGCCAGCAGCATCGGACAGCAAGAGACCCAGTACTTC	CASSIGQQETQYF
TRBD2	-	TRBV7-8	TRBJ2-3	TGTGCCAGCAGCTTACCCTACTGGGAGGGAGCTGACCTCGGTGCAGATACGCAGTATTTT	CASSLPYWEGADLGADTQYF
-	-	TRBV30	TRBJ1-2	TGTGCCTGGACGCCCGGACAGACCAACTATGGCTACACCTTC	CAWTPGQTNYGYTF
-	-	TRBV19	TRBJ1-3	TGTGCCAGTAGTATAGATAACAGCTCTGGAAACACCATATATTTT	CASSIDNSSGNTIYF
-	-	TRBV6-6	TRBJ1-4	TGTGCCAGCACTAAATACCGGACAGCGAAAAATGAAAAACTGTTTTTT	CASTKYRTAKNEKLFF
TRBD1	-	TRBV30	TRBJ2-1	TGTGCCTGGACCCCAGTCCCCCGGGACAGGGCCGGGAATGAGCAGTTCTTC	CAWTPVPRDRAGNEQFF
-	once	TRBV6-2/TRBV6-3	TRBJ1-1	TGTGCCAGCAGCTACTCGGCGAGGGGGAGTGAAGCTTTCTTT	CASSYSARGSEAFF
-	few	TRBV2	TRBJ1-1	TGTGCCAGCAGCATACGAGGAGAGAACACTGAAGCTTTCTTT	CASSIRGENTEAFF
-	once	TRBV5-4	TRBJ2-1	TGTGCCAGCAGCTCCGAGCGGGCCTATAAGAATGAGCAGTTCTTC	CASSSERAYKNEQFF
-	-	TRBV18	TRBJ1-4	TGTGCCAGCTCACAACAGGGAATTGATGAAAAACTGTTTTTT	CASSQQGIDEKLFF
-	-	TRBV5-4	TRBJ1-1	TGTGCCAGCAGCGGTGCTACAGATGGTAACACTGAAGCTTTCTTT	CASSGATDGNTEAFF
TRBD2	-	TRBV5-8	TRBJ2-1	TGTGCCAGCAGCCCCGGGACTAGCGGTTACAATGAGCAGTTCTTC	CASSPGTSGYNEQFF
TRBD1	-	TRBV7-3	TRBJ2-2	TGTGCCAGCAGGCAGGGGGTGAACACCGGGGAGCTGTTTTTT	CASRQGVNTGELFF
TRBD2	-	TRBV20-1	TRBJ2-7	TGCAGTGTACGGGGGGACGAGCAGTACTTC	CSVRGDEQYF
-	-	TRBV25-1	TRBJ1-4	TGTGCCAGCACGGGTTCAACTAATGAAAAACTGTTTTTT	CASTGSTNEKLFF
-	-	TRBV7-2	TRBJ1-2	TGTGCCAGCAGCCCGCGGGGGGGTGGGACTAACTATGGCTACACCTTC	CASSPRGGGTNYGYTF
TRBD2	-	TRBV10-3	TRBJ2-7	TGTGCCGTAAGGGGGACTAGCGGTCTGGACGAGCAGTACTTC	CAVRGTSGLDEQYF
TRBD1	-	TRBV24-1	TRBJ2-7	TGTGCCACCAGTGAAGGACAGGGGCCCTACGAGCAGTACTTC	CATSEGQGPYEQYF
-	-	TRBV6-5	TRBJ2-7	TGTGCCAGCAGCGCACAGAGATACGAGCAGTACTTC	CASSAQRYEQYF
TRBD2	-	TRBV6-2/TRBV6-3	TRBJ2-3	TGTGCCAGCAGTTACTCCTCGGGACTATTAACGCAGTATTTT	CASSYSSGLLTQYF
-	-	TRBV27	TRBJ1-3	TGTGCCAGCAGTTCACAGGGAATATGGTCTGGAAACACCATATATTTT	CASSSQGIWSGNTIYF
-	-	TRBV19	TRBJ2-7	TGTGCCAGTACCGAGAGGGGACACTCGAGCTCCTACGAGCAGTACTTC	CASTERGHSSSYEQYF
-	-	TRBV5-1	TRBJ2-3	TGCGCCAGCAGCTTTGGGCCCGGCACAGATACGCAGTATTTT	CASSFGPGTDTQYF
TRBD1	-	TRBV30	TRBJ1-2	TGTGCCTGGGCCTCGAGGGTGGACAGGCCCTATGGCTACACCTTC	CAWASRVDRPYGYTF
-	-	TRBV27	TRBJ2-3	TGTGCCAGCAGTTTATCGGGGAGGTCCCCAGATACGCAGTATTTT	CASSLSGRSPDTQYF
-	-	TRBV15	TRBJ2-5	TGTGCCACCAGCAGGGCCCGAGGGGGAGCGGAGACCCAGTACTTC	CATSRARGGAETQYF
-	-	TRBV28	TRBJ2-1	-	CASSSSAGGAGWSYNEQFF
-	-	TRBV2	TRBJ2-5	TGTGCCAGCAGTGTACACAAACTCTCGGGGGAGACCCAGTACTTC	CASSVHKLSGETQYF
TRBD1	-	TRBV19	TRBJ1-5	TGTGCCAGTAGTATAGCCCCACAGGGGAGCAATCAGCCCCAGCATTTT	CASSIAPQGSNQPQHF
TRBD2	-	TRBV24-1	TRBJ2-1	TGTGCCACCAAGCCCGGGAAACTAGCGGAGGGGGAAAGCAGCTCCTACAATGAGCAGTTCTTC	CATKPGKLAEGESSSYNEQFF
TRBD2	-	TRBV5-4	TRBJ2-2	TGTGCCAGCAGCTTTAGCGGGACTAACACCGGGGAGCTGTTTTTT	CASSFSGTNTGELFF
-	-	TRBV7-9	TRBJ1-1	TGTGCCAGCAGCTTAAGCAACACTGAAGCTTTCTTT	CASSLSNTEAFF
TRBD1	few	TRBV18	TRBJ1-2	TGTGCCAGCTCACAAGAACAGGGGGCCGGCTATGGCTACACCTTC	CASSQEQGAGYGYTF
-	-	TRBV6-5	TRBJ2-3	TGTGCCAGCAGGGAGGGGACTTATACAGATACGCAGTATTTT	CASREGTYTDTQYF
-	-	TRBV14	TRBJ1-2	TGTGCCAGCAGCCAAGTAGGAGGGGATGGCTACACCTTC	CASSQVGGDGYTF
-	-	TRBV12-3/TRBV12-4	TRBJ1-2	TGTGCCAGCAGTTTAGCCTTCTATGGCTACACCTTC	CASSLAFYGYTF
-	-	TRBV4-1	TRBJ1-2	TGCGCCAGCAGCCAACTTAGGGGCGGCTCGGAAGGCTACACCTTC	CASSQLRGGSEGYTF
TRBD2	-	TRBV2	TRBJ2-1	TGTGCCAGCAGTATAAGACTAGCGGGAGATGCTGAGCAGTTCTTC	CASSIRLAGDAEQFF
TRBD1	few	TRBV14	TRBJ1-6	TGTGCCAGCAGCCCAACAGGGGCATCGACCCTCCACTTT	CASSPTGASTLHF
-	-	TRBV28	TRBJ2-5	TGTGCCAGCAGTCAAACAGGGTGGGAGACCCAGTACTTC	CASSQTGWETQYF
TRBD1	-	TRBV6-2/TRBV6-3	TRBJ1-5	TGTGCCAGCAGTTACTTGGGACAGCCGAGGGGTGATCAGCCCCAGCATTTT	CASSYLGQPRGDQPQHF
TRBD1	-	TRBV9	TRBJ1-4	TGTGCCAGCAGCAGCCGGGACAGCTCAGATACAACTAATGAAAAACTGTTTTTT	CASSSRDSSDTTNEKLFF
TRBD1	-	TRBV18	TRBJ1-3	TGTGCCAGCTCACCGACGGGGGACAGGACAAACACCATATATTTT	CASSPTGDRTNTIYF